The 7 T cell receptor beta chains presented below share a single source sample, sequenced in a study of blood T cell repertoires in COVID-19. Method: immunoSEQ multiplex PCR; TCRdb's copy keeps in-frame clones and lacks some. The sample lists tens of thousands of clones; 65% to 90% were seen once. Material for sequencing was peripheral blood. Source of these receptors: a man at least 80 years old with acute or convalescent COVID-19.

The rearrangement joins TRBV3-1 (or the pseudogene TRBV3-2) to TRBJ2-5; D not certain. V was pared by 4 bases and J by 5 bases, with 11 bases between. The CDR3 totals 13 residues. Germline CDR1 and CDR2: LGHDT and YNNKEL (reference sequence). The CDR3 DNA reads TGTGCCAGCAGCCCTACGATCGTTGAGACCCAGTACTTC. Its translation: CASSPTIVETQYF.

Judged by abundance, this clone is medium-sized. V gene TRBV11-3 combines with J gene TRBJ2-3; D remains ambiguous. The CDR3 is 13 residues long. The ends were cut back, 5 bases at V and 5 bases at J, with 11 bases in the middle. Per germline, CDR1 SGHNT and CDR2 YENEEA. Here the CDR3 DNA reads TGTGCCAGCAGCCCATCCTATAGAGATACGCAGTATTTT. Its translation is CASSPSYRDTQYF.

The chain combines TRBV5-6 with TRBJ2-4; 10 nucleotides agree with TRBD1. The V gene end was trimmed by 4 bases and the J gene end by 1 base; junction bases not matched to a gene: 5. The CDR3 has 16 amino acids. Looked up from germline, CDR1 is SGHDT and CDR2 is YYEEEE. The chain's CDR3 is CASSDRGRSAKNIQYF. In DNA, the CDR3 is TGTGCCAGCAGCGACAGGGGGCGCTCGGCCAAAAACATTCAGTACTTC. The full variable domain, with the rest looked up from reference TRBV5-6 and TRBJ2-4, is DAGVTQSPTHLIKTRGQQVTLRCSPKSGHDTVSWYQQALGQGPQFIFQYYEEEERQRGNFPDRFSGHQFPNYSSELNVNALLLGDSALYLCASSDRGRSAKNIQYFGAGTRLSVL.

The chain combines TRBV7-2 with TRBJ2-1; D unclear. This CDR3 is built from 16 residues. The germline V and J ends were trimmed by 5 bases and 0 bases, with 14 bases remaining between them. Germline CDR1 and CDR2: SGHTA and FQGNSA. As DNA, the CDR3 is TGTGCCAGCAGCCCCGTTGGCGGAAGCTCCTACAATGAGCAGTTCTTC. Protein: CASSPVGGSSYNEQFF. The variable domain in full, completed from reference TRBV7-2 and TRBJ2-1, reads GAGVSQSPSNKVTEKGKDVELRCDPISGHTALYWYRQSLGQGLEFLIYFQGNSAPDKSGLPSDRFSAERTGGSVSTLTIQRTQQEDSAVYLCASSPVGGSSYNEQFFGPGTRLTVL.

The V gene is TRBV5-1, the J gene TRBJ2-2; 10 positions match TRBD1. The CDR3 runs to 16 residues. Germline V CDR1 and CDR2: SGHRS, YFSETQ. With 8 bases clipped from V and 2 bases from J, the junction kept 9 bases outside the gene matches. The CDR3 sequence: CASSLDRGGNTGELFF. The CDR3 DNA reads TGCGCCAGTTCTCTGGACAGGGGGGGAAACACCGGGGAGCTGTTTTTT. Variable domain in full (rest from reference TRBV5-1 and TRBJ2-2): KAGVTQTPRYLIKTRGQQVTLSCSPISGHRSVSWYQQTPGQGLQFLFEYFSETQRNKGNFPGRFSGRQFSNSRSEMNVSTLELGDSALYLCASSLDRGGNTGELFFGEGSRLTVL.

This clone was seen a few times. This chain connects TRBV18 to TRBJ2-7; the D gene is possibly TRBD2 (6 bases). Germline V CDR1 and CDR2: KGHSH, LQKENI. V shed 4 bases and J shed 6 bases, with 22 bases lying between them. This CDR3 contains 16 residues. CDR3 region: CASSLTRDFRTAEQYF. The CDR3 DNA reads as TGTGCCAGCTCACTGACCCGGGACTTTCGAACCGCCGAGCAGTACTTC.

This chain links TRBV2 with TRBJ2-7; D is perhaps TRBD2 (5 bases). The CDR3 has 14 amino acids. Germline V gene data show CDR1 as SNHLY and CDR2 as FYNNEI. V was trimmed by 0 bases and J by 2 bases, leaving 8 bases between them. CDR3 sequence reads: CASSEAGGPYEQYF. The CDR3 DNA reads TGTGCCAGCAGTGAAGCAGGAGGACCCTACGAGCAGTACTTC.